The source of this T cell receptor beta chain is a study of T cells after yellow fever vaccination. Study results and caveats: Weaker, the secondary response peaked sooner, at day 5 versus 15.

The CDR3 sequence is 12 residues long. V lost 6 bases, J lost 10 bases, and 5 bases stayed unmatched. Germline V lookup: CDR1 WSHSY, CDR2 SAAADI. This clonotype was seen only once. The antigen remains undetermined. MiXCR, run by TCRdb on the 5' RACE reads, gives a single entry per CDR3 protein. The sample lists approximately 550,000 distinct CDR3 sequences, approximately 13% occurring once. J is TRBJ2-1 and V is TRBV10-2; 8 bases fit TRBD2. The source material was PBMCs, sampled on the day of the yellow fever booster vaccination. This receptor was taken from a man younger than 40 who received the YFV17D yellow fever vaccine. CDR3 bases: TGCGCCAGCAGGCCCTCGGGAGGGGAGCAGTTCTTC. Amino acids: CASRPSGGEQFF.